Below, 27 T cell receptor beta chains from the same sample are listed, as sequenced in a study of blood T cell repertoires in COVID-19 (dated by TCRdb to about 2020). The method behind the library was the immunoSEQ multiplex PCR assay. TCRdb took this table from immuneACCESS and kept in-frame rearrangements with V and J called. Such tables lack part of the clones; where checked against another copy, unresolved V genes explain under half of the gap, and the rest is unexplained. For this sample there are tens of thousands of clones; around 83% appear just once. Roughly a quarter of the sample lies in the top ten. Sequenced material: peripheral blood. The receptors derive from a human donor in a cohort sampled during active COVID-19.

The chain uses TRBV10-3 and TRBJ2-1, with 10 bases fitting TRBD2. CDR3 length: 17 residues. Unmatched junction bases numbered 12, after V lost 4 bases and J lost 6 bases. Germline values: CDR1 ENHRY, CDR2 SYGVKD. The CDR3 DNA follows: TGTGCCATCAGTGTAGGGACTAGCGCTTTAAAGGGCAATGAGCAGTTCTTC. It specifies CAISVGTSALKGNEQFF.

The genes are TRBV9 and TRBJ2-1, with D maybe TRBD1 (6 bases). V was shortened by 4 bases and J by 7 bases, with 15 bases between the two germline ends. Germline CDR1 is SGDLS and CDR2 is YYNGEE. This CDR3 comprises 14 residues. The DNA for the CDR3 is TGTGCCAGCAGCCTCTACAGGGATAATAATGAGCAGTTCTTC. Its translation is CASSLYRDNNEQFF.

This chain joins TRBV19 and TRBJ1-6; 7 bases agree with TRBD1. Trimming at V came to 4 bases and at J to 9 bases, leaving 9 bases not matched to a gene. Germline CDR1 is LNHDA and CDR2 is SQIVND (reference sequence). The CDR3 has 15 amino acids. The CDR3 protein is CASSRGTGAASPLHF. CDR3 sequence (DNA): TGTGCCAGTAGTAGGGGTACAGGGGCCGCTTCACCCCTCCACTTT.

CDR3 residues: CASSGDRGNEQYF. The CDR3 bases are TGTGCCAGCAGTGGGGACAGGGGAAACGAGCAGTACTTC. The gene calls are TRBV2 and TRBJ2-7; TRBD1 matches at 10 bases. With 4 bases clipped from V and 5 bases from J, the junction kept 2 bases outside the gene matches. Looked up from germline, CDR1 is SNHLY and CDR2 is FYNNEI. The CDR3 spans 13 residues.

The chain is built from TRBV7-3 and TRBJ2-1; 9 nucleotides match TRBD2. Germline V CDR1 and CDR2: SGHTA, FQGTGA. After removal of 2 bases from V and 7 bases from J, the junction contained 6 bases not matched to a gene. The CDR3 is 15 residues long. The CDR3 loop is CASSLGTSPRNEQFF. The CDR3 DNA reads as TGTGCCAGCAGCTTAGGGACTAGCCCTCGGAATGAGCAGTTCTTC.

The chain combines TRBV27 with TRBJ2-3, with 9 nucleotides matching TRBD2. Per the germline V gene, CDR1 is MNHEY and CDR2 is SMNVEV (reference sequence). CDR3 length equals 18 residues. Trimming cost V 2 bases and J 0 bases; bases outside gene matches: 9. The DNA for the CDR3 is TGTGCCAGCAGTTTACGGACTAGCGTCCCCACTAGCACAGATACGCAGTATTTT. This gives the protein CASSLRTSVPTSTDTQYF.

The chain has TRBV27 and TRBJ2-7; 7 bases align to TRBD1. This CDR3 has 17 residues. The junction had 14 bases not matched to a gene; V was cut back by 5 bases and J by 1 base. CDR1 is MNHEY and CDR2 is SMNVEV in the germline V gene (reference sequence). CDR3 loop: CASSPNTGTVHSYEQYF. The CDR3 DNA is TGTGCCAGCAGTCCAAATACCGGGACAGTTCATTCCTACGAGCAGTACTTC.

CDR3 sequence reads: CASSWDRRGEQYF. The CDR3 DNA reads as TGTGCCAGCAGCTGGGACAGGCGAGGCGAGCAGTACTTC. The chain employs TRBV5-6 and TRBJ2-7; 8 bases are a match to TRBD1. Germline V gene data show CDR1 as SGHDT and CDR2 as YYEEEE. Trimming removed 3 bases from V and 6 bases from J; junction bases left unmatched: 5. The CDR3 totals 13 residues.

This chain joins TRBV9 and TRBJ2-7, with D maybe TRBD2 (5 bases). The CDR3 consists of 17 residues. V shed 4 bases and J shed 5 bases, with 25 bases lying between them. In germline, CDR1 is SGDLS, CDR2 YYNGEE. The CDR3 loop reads CASSPPSSEGLGDEQYF. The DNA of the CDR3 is TGTGCCAGCAGCCCCCCTTCTTCAGAGGGTCTTGGCGACGAGCAGTACTTC.

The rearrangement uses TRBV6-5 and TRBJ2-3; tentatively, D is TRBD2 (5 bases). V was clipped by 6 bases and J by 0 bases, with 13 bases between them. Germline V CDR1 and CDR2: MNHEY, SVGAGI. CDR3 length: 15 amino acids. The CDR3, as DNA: TGTGCCAGCAGCCGAGGGTTGTCCAGCACAGATACGCAGTATTTT. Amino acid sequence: CASSRGLSSTDTQYF.

The DNA for the CDR3 is TGTGCCAGCAGTTATACCGGGACTGGGGCCAATGAGCAGTTCTTC. Its translation is CASSYTGTGANEQFF. The genes are TRBV27 and TRBJ2-1; maybe TRBD2 (6 bases). Germline V lookup: CDR1 MNHEY, CDR2 SMNVEV (reference sequence). The CDR3 is made up of 15 amino acids. The germline V and J ends were trimmed by 4 bases and 6 bases, with 16 bases remaining between them.

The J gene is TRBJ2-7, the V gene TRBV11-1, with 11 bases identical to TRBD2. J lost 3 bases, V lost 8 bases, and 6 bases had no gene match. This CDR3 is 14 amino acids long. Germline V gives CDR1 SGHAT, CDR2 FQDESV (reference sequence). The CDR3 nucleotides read TGTGCCAGCGCTTCGGGACTAGCGGACTACGAGCAGTACTTC. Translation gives CASASGLADYEQYF.

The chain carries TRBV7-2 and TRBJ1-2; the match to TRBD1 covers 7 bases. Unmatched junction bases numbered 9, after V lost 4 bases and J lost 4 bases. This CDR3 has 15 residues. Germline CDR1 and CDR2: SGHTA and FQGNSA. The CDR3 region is CASSSHAGGGYGYTF. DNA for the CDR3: TGTGCCAGCAGCTCGCACGCAGGGGGAGGCTATGGCTACACCTTC.

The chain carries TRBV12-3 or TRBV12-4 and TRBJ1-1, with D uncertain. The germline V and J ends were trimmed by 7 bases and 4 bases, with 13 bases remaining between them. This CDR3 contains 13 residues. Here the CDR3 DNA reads TGTGCCAGCATTCTGCTCGGGAGCACTGAAGCTTTCTTT. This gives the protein CASILLGSTEAFF.

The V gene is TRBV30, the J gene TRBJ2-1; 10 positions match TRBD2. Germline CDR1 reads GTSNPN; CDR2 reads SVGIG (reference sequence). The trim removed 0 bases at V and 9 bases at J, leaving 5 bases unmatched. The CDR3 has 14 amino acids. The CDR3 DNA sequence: TGTGCCTGGAGTGTAGTTAGCGGGAGGCTTGAGCAGTTCTTC. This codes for CAWSVVSGRLEQFF.

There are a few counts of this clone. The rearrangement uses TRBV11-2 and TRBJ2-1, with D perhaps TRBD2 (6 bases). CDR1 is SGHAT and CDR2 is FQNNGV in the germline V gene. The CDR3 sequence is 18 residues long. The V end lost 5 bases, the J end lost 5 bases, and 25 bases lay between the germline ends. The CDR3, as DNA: TGTGCCAGCAGCCCAGGATGGGGTGGGGACTTTAGGGACAATGAGCAGTTCTTC. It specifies CASSPGWGGDFRDNEQFF.

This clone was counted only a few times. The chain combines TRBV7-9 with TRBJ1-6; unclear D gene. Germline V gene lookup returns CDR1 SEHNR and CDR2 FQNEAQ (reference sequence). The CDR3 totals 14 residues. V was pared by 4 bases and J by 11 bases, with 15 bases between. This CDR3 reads CASSSGAHGAPLHF. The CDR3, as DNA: TGTGCCAGCAGCTCTGGCGCCCATGGAGCACCCCTCCACTTT.

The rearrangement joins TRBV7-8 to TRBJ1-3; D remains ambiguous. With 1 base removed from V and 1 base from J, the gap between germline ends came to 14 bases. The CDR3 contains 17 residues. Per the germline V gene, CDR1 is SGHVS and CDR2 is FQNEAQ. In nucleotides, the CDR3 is TGTGCCAGCAGCTTAGTCTTGGAACCGGGATCTGGAAACACCATATATTTT. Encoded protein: CASSLVLEPGSGNTIYF.

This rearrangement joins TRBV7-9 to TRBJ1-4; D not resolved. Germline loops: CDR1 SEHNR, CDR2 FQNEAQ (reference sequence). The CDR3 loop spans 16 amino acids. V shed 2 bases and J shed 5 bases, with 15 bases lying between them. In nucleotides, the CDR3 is TGTGCCAGCAGCTTAACGGGGATTGACTTAAATGAAAAACTGTTTTTT. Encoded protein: CASSLTGIDLNEKLFF.

For the CDR3, the DNA is TGCAGCGTCGCAGGGGTACAGAACTATGGCTACACCTTC. It is translated as CSVAGVQNYGYTF. The chain couples TRBV29-1 to TRBJ1-2; TRBD1 might be the D (6 bases). Trimming pared 6 bases from V and 2 bases from J, leaving 13 bases between. CDR3 length: 13 residues. Germline V lookup: CDR1 SQVTM, CDR2 ANQGSEA.

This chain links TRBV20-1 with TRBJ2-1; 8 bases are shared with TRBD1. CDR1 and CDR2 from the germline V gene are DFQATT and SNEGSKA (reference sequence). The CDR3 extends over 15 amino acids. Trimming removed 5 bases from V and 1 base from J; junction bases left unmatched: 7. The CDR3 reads CSAGETGVSYNEQFF. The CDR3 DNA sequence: TGCAGTGCTGGTGAGACAGGGGTGTCCTACAATGAGCAGTTCTTC.

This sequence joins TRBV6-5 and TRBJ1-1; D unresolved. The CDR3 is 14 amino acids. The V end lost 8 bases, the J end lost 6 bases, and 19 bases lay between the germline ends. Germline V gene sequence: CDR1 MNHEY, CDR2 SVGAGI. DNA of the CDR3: TGTGCCAGCCAAACCCCAGGTCTCGGCTCTGAAGCTTTCTTT. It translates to CASQTPGLGSEAFF.

The chain's CDR3 is CATSDDGQGEGGYTF. CDR3 sequence (DNA): TGTGCCACCAGTGATGACGGACAGGGGGAAGGTGGCTACACCTTC. The rearrangement joins TRBV24-1 to TRBJ1-2, with 10 bases matching TRBD1. Per germline, CDR1 KGHDR and CDR2 SFDVKD. This CDR3 has 15 residues. J lost 7 bases, V lost 3 bases, and 7 bases had no gene match.

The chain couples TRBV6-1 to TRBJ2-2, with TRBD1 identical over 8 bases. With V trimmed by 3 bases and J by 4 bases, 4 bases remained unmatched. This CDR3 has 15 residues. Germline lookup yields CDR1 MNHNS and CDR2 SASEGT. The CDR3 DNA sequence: TGTGCCAGCAGTGAGTGGGGGACAGGCACCGGGGAGCTGTTTTTT. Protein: CASSEWGTGTGELFF.

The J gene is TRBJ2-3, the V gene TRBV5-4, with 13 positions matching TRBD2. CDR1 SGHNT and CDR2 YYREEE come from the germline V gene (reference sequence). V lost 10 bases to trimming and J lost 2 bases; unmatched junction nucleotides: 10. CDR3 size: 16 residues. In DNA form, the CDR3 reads TGTGCCTACTTTCCGGGACTAGCGGGACCCACAGATACGCAGTATTTT. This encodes CAYFPGLAGPTDTQYF.

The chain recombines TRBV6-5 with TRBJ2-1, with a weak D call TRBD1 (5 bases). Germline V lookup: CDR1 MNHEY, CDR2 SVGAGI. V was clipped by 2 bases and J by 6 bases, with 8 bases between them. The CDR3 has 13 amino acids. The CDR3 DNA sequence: TGTGCCAGCAGTTACAGCAGGGTCAATGAGCAGTTCTTC. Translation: CASSYSRVNEQFF.

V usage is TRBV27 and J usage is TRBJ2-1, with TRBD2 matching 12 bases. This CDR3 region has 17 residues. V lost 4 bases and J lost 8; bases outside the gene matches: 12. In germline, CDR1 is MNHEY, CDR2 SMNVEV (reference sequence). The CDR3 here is CASSSGLAGLLADEQFF. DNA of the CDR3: TGTGCCAGCAGTTCCGGACTAGCGGGGTTACTCGCCGATGAGCAGTTCTTC.